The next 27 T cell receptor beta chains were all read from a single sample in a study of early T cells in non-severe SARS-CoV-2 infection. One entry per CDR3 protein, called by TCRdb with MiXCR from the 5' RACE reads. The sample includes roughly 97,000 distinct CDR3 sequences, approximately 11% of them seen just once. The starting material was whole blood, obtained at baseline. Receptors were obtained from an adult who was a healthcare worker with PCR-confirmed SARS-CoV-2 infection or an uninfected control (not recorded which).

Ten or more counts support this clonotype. This CDR3 reads CASSLRDRVLDGYTF. CDR3 bases: TGTGCCAGCAGCCTCCGGGACAGGGTTTTGGATGGCTACACCTTC. The rearrangement uses TRBV21-1 and TRBJ1-2; the table's D call, TRBD1, has no DNA check behind it. TRBV21-1 constitutes a pseudogene. This CDR3 comprises 15 residues.

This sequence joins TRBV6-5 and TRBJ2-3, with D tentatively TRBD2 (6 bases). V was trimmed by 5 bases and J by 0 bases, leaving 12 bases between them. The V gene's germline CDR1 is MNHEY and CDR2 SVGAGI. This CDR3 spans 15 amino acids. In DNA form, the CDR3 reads TGTGCCAGCAGTCCCCGACGGGGGAGCACAGATACGCAGTATTTT. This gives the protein CASSPRRGSTDTQYF.

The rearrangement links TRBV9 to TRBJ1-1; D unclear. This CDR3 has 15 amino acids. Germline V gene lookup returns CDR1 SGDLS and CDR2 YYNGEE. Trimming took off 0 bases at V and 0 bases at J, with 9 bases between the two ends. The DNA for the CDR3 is TGTGCCAGCAGCGTAGGCATGGCGGTGAACACTGAAGCTTTCTTT. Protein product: CASSVGMAVNTEAFF.

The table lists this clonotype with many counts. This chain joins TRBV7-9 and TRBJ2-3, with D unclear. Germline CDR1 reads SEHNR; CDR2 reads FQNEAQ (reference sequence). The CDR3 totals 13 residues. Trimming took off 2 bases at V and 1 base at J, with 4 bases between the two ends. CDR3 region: CASSLNRTDTQYF. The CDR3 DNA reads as TGTGCCAGCAGCTTAAATCGCACAGATACGCAGTATTTT.

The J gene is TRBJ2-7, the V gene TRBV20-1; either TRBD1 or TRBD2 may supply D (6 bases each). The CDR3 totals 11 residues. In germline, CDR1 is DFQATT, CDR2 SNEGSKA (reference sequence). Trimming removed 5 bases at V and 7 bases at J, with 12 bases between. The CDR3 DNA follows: TGCAGTGCTGGAGGGGGGAGGGAGCAGTACTTC. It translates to CSAGGGREQYF.

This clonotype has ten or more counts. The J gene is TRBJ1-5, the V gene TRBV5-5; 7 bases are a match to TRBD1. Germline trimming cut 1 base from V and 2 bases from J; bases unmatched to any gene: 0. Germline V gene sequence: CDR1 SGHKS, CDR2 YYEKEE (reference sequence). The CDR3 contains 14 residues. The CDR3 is CASSLTGGNQPQHF. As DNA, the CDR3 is TGTGCCAGCAGCTTGACAGGGGGCAATCAGCCCCAGCATTTT.

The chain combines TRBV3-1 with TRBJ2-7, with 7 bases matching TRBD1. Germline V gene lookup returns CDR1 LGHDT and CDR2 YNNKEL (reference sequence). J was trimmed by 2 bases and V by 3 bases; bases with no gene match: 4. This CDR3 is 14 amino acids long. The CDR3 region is CASSHPGQPYEQYF. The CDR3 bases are TGTGCCAGCAGCCACCCGGGACAGCCCTACGAGCAGTACTTC.

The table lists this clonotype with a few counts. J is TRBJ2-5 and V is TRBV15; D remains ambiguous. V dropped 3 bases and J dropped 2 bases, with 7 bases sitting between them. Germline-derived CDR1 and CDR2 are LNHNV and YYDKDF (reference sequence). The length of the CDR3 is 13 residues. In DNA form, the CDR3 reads TGTGCCACCAGCAGTTACCTACAAGAGACCCAGTACTTC. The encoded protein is CATSSYLQETQYF.

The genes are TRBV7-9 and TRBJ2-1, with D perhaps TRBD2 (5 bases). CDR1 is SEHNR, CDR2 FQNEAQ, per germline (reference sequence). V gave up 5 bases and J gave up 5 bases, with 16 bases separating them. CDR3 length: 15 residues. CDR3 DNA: TGTGCCAGCAGCCTACACCGGCGGGCAGACAATGAGCAGTTCTTC. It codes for CASSLHRRADNEQFF.

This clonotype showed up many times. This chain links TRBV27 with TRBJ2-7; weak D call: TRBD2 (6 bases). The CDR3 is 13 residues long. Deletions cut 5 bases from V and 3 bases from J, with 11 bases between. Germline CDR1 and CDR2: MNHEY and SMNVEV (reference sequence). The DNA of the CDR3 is TGTGCCAGCAGTGCACTGGGGGGCTACGAGCAGTACTTC. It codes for CASSALGGYEQYF.

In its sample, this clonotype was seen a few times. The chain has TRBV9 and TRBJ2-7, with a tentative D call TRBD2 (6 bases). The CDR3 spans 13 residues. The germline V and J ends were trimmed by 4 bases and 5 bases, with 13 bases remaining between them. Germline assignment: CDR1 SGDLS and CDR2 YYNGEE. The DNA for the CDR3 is TGTGCCAGCAGCCGTAGATGGGGGGACGAGCAGTACTTC. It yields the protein CASSRRWGDEQYF.

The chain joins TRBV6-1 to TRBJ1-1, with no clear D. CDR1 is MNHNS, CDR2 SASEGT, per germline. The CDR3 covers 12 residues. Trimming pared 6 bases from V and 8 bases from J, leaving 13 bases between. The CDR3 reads CASSPRVVEAFF. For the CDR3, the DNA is TGTGCCAGCAGCCCAAGGGTGGTGGAAGCTTTCTTT.

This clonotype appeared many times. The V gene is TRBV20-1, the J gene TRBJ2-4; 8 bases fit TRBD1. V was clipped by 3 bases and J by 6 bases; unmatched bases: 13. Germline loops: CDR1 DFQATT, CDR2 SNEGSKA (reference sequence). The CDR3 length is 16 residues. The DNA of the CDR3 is TGCAGTGCTAGGATGGACAGGGCGATTTCTACAAACATTCAGTACTTC. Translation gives CSARMDRAISTNIQYF.

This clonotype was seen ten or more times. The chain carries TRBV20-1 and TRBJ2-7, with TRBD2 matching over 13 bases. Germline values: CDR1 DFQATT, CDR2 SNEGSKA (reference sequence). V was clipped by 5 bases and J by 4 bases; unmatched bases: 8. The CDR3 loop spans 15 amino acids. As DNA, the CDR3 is TGCAGTGCTGGACAGGGACTAGCGGGACTATACGAGCAGTACTTC. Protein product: CSAGQGLAGLYEQYF.

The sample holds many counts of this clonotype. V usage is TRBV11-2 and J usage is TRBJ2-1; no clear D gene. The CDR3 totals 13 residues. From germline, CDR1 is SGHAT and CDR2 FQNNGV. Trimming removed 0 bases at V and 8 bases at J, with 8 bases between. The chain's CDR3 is CASSLDETDEQFF. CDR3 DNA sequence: TGTGCCAGCAGCTTAGATGAAACTGATGAGCAGTTCTTC.

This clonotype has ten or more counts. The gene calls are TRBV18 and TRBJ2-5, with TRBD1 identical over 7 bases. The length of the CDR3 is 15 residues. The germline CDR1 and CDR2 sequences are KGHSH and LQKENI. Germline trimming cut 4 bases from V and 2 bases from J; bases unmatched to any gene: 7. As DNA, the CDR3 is TGTGCCAGCTCACGGGCGACAGGGCTTCAAGAGACCCAGTACTTC. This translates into CASSRATGLQETQYF.

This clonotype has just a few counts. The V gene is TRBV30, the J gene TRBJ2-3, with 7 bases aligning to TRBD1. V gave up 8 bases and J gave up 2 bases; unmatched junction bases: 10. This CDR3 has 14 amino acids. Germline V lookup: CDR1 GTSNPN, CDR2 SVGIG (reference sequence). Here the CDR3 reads CAGTALFDTDTQYF. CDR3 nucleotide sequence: TGTGCCGGGACAGCTCTATTCGACACAGATACGCAGTATTTT.

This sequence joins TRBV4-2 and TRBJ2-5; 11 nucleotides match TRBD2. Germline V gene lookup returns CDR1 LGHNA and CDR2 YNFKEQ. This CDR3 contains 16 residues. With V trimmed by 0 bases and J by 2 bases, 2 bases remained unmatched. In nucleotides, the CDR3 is TGTGCCAGCAGCCAAGATGGGACTAGCGGTCAAGAGACCCAGTACTTC. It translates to CASSQDGTSGQETQYF.

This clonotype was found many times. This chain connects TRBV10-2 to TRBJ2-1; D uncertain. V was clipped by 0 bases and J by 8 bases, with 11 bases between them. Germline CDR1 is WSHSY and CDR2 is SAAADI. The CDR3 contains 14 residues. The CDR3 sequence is CASSESKRIDEQFF. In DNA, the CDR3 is TGCGCCAGCAGTGAGTCGAAGAGGATAGATGAGCAGTTCTTC.

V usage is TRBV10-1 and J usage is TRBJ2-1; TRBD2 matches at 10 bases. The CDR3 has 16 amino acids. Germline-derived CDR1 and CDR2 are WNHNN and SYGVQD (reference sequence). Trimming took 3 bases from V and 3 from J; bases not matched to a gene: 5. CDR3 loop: CASSELAGQDYNEQFF. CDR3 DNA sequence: TGCGCCAGCAGTGAACTAGCGGGACAAGACTACAATGAGCAGTTCTTC.

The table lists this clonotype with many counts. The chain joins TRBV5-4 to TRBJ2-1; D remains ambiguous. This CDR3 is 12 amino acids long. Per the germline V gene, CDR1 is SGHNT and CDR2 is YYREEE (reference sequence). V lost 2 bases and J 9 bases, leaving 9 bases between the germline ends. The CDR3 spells CASSFYVGEQFF. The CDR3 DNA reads TGTGCCAGCAGCTTCTATGTAGGTGAGCAGTTCTTC.

CDR3 in amino acids: CAWRAVGYTF. The DNA for the CDR3 is TGTGCCTGGAGAGCGGTCGGCTACACCTTC. The chain recombines TRBV30 with TRBJ1-2; D uncertain. This CDR3 region has 10 residues. V lost 3 bases and J 8 bases, leaving 7 bases between the germline ends. Germline V gene data show CDR1 as GTSNPN and CDR2 as SVGIG (reference sequence). Full variable domain (missing parts from reference TRBV30 and TRBJ1-2): SQTIHQWPATLVQPVGSPLSLECTVEGTSNPNLYWYRQAAGRGLQLLFYSVGIGQISSEVPQNLSASRPQDRQFILSSKKLLLSDSGFYLCAWRAVGYTFGSGTRLTVV.

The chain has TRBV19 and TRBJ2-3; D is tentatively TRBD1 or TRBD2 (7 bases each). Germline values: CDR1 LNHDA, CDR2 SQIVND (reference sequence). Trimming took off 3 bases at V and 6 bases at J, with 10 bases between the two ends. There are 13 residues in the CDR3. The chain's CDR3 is CASSIQGGDTQYF. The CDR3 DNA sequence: TGTGCCAGTAGTATTCAGGGGGGGGATACGCAGTATTTT.

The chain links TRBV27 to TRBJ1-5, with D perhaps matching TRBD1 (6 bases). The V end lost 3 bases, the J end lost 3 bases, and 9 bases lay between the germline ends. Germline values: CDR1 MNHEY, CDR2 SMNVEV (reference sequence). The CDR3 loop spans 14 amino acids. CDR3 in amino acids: CASSFTGNNQPQHF. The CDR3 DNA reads TGTGCCAGCAGTTTCACAGGGAACAATCAGCCCCAGCATTTT.

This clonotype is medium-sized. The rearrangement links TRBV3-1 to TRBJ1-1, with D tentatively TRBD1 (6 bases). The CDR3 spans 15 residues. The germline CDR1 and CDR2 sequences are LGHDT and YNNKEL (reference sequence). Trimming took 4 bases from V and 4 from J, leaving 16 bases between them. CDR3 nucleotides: TGTGCCAGCAGCCCCGAGGGGGTCTGGATCACTGAAGCTTTCTTT. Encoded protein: CASSPEGVWITEAFF.

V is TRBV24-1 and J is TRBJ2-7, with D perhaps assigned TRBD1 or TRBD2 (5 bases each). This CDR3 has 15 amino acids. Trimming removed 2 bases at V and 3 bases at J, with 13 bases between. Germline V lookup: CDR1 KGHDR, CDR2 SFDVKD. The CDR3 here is CATSDSTWDGYEQYF. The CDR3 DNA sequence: TGTGCCACCAGTGATTCGACGTGGGACGGCTACGAGCAGTACTTC.

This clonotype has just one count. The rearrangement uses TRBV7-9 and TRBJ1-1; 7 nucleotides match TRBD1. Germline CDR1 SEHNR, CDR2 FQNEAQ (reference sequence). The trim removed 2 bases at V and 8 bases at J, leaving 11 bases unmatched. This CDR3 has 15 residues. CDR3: CASSLLPGTAGEAFF. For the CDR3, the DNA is TGTGCCAGCAGCTTATTACCCGGGACAGCGGGAGAAGCTTTCTTT.